These 19 T cell receptor beta chains share one sample of origin, sequenced in a study of T cells expressing NK-cell markers. No DNA is given; TCRdb re-called the 5' RACE reads and lists each CDR3 protein once. This table lists almost 450,000 distinct CDR3 sequences. Sequencing was done on a sample of blood T cells: a sorted CD56 or NKG2C T cell subset, CD4+ or CD8+ T cells, or bulk PBMC T cells (not recorded which). The receptor set was obtained from a woman aged 18 to 75 in good health.

The chain is built from TRBV3-1 and TRBJ2-7. CDR3 length equals 13 residues. CDR1 is LGHDT, CDR2 YNNKEL, per germline (reference sequence). CDR3: CASSLLGLYEQYF.

CDR3 in amino acids: CASSLVASLSTDTQYF. The chain employs TRBV5-1 and TRBJ2-3; TCRdb's assignment of TRBD2 cannot be checked, as there is no DNA. The CDR3 runs to 16 residues. Germline values: CDR1 SGHRS, CDR2 YFSETQ.

The V gene is TRBV28, the J gene TRBJ2-7; TCRdb outputs TRBD2, but without DNA this stays unchecked. This CDR3 has 15 amino acids. Germline CDR1 and CDR2: MDHEN and SYDVKM. This CDR3 is CASRGQAGGTYEQYF.

CDR3: CATAPGGFDQPQHF. The chain carries TRBV15 and TRBJ1-5; as DNA is missing, the TRBD1 call by TCRdb cannot be tested. The CDR3 consists of 14 residues. The germline CDR1 and CDR2 sequences are LNHNV and YYDKDF (reference sequence). Complete variable domain (other parts from reference TRBV15 and TRBJ1-5): DAMVIQNPRYQVTQFGKPVTLSCSQTLNHNVMYWYQQKSSQAPKLLFHYYDKDFNNEADTPDNFQSRRPNTSFCFLDIRSPGLGDTAMYLCATAPGGFDQPQHFGDGTRLSIL.

The chain employs TRBV5-4 and TRBJ1-2; the D call from TCRdb, TRBD1, cannot be confirmed without DNA. The germline V gene has CDR1 SGHNT and CDR2 YYREEE (reference sequence). The CDR3 totals 14 residues. The CDR3 protein is CASSLVRGDYGYTF.

The rearrangement links TRBV18 to TRBJ1-2; with no DNA, the TCRdb D assignment of TRBD1 cannot be verified. The V gene's germline CDR1 is KGHSH and CDR2 LQKENI. The CDR3 runs 17 residues. CDR3: CASSPPWYQGGDYGYTF.

J is TRBJ2-1 and V is TRBV20-1; TCRdb returns TRBD2, unconfirmable since there is no DNA. Germline CDR1 DFQATT, CDR2 SNEGSKA (reference sequence). This CDR3 is built from 18 residues. The CDR3 here is CSAHVLAESWGPYNEQFF.

This chain connects TRBV6-1 to TRBJ2-7. The CDR3 has 15 residues. Germline-derived CDR1 and CDR2 are MNHNS and SASEGT. The CDR3 loop is CASSESVIASYEQYF.

The chain couples TRBV5-4 to TRBJ2-2; TCRdb indicates TRBD1, and absent DNA this call remains unverified. The CDR3 has 16 residues. Germline loops: CDR1 SGHNT, CDR2 YYREEE (reference sequence). CDR3 residues: CASSLPPGENTGELFF.

The rearrangement links TRBV3-1 to TRBJ2-3. Germline CDR1 is LGHDT and CDR2 is YNNKEL (reference sequence). This CDR3 is built from 13 residues. CDR3 in amino acids: CASSHDRVYPQYF.

The rearrangement joins TRBV12-3 or TRBV12-4 to TRBJ1-5; there is no DNA to check the TCRdb D call of TRBD1. The CDR3 runs to 14 residues. The CDR3: CASRGSGWYQPQHF.

J is TRBJ1-2 and V is TRBV12-3 or TRBV12-4; TCRdb outputs TRBD1, but without DNA this stays unchecked. The CDR3 is 16 amino acids. CDR3 amino acids: CASSFASGARSYGYTF.

This chain connects TRBV6-1 to TRBJ2-3. CDR3 size: 14 residues. CDR1 MNHNS and CDR2 SASEGT come from the germline V gene. The chain's CDR3 is CASSERGLTDTQYF.

The chain links TRBV7-3 to TRBJ2-5; the D call from TCRdb, TRBD1, cannot be confirmed without DNA. CDR3 length equals 14 residues. Germline V gene sequence: CDR1 SGHTA, CDR2 FQGTGA. The CDR3 reads CASSSDSLVETQYF.

V and J are TRBV30 and TRBJ1-1; TCRdb outputs TRBD1, but without DNA this stays unchecked. CDR1 is GTSNPN and CDR2 is SVGIG in the germline V gene (reference sequence). The CDR3 has 15 residues. CDR3 sequence: CAWSVQWAANTEAFF.

The chain carries TRBV18 and TRBJ2-1; the D gene TCRdb calls, TRBD2, cannot be checked with no DNA. Germline CDR1 KGHSH, CDR2 LQKENI. This CDR3 comprises 17 residues. The CDR3: CASSPVLAGGSHNEQFF.

The rearrangement joins TRBV20-1 to TRBJ2-1. The CDR3 is made up of 16 amino acids. Germline CDR1 reads DFQATT; CDR2 reads SNEGSKA (reference sequence). CDR3 region: CSADWHVGSFYNEQFF.

This chain uses TRBV4-2 with TRBJ1-4; TCRdb returns TRBD1, unconfirmable since there is no DNA. The germline CDR1 and CDR2 sequences are LGHNA and YNFKEQ. This CDR3 region has 15 residues. The CDR3 region is CASSQEGGQNEKLFF.

The chain combines TRBV6-1 with TRBJ2-2; TCRdb's D call of TRBD2 is untestable without DNA. Germline V gives CDR1 MNHNS, CDR2 SASEGT. The CDR3 has 16 amino acids. The CDR3 reads CAGKGVAGVDTGELFF.